This T cell receptor (beta chain) was retrieved from a study of blood T cell repertoires in COVID-19. About the research overall: Collection of acute and convalescent COVID-19 samples took place in the United States, Italy and Spain. Nucleic acid was either cDNA or gDNA, and it came from T cells, B-cell-depleted T cells, or PBMCs.

The germline gives CDR1 LNHDA, CDR2 SQIVND (reference sequence). The V end lost 9 bases, the J end lost 3 bases, and 17 bases lay between the germline ends. This CDR3 is 14 amino acids long. Per the original data handling: Cell counts per sample came from amplifying reference gene primers. Some clones are missing from TCRdb's copy, which holds only in-frame ones; the method was immunoSEQ multiplex PCR. The V and J calls and the clone size are those of that table, but D and trimming were determined from the DNA. The repertoire holds roughly 89,000 clones, with around 80% as singletons. Input material: peripheral blood. The chain recombines TRBV19 with TRBJ1-2; maybe TRBD1 (5 bases). The receptor was isolated from an elderly woman with acute or convalescent COVID-19. The CDR3 region has the DNA TGTGCCAGCACGATGGCGGGACGGTACTATGGCTACACCTTC. It is translated as CASTMAGRYYGYTF.